This is a list of T cell receptor beta chains from one sample in a study of blood T cell repertoires in COVID-19. Assay: immunoSEQ multiplex PCR; the TCRdb copy retains only in-frame clones and omits some. The data show around 310,000 clones, 89% seen once. Sequencing was done on a sample of PBMCs or T cells enriched from blood (not recorded which). The receptors originated from a middle-aged woman who had recovered from COVID-19. CDR3s include the opening cysteine and the closing phenylalanine or tryptophan. D genes are given only for firm matches. Only some rows state a clone size, as once, few, many or a class for expanded clones.

cdr3_nt | cdr3_aa | v_call | clone_size | d_call | j_call | cdr3_length
TGTGCCAGCAGCGCACAGGGGGCGGGGGAGCAGTTCTTC | CASSAQGAGEQFF | TRBV3-1/TRBV3-2 | NA | TRBD1 | TRBJ2-1 | 13
TGTGCCAGCAGCTTAGACGCGGGTAGCAATCAGCCCCAGCATTTT | CASSLDAGSNQPQHF | TRBV11-2 | NA | NA | TRBJ1-5 | 15
TGTGCCAGTAGTAGGTACAGGGTAGGCGATTCACCCCTCCACTTT | CASSRYRVGDSPLHF | TRBV19 | NA | NA | TRBJ1-6 | 15
TGTGCCAGCAGCCACCTAGACTGGAACTATGGCTACACCTTC | CASSHLDWNYGYTF | TRBV3-1/TRBV3-2 | NA | NA | TRBJ1-2 | 14
TGTGCCAGCAGCGTAGGGGCAGGGGGTGTTGAAAAACTGTTTTTT | CASSVGAGGVEKLFF | TRBV9 | NA | TRBD1 | TRBJ1-4 | 15
TGTGCCTGGAGTGTCAAAGGGGATGGCTACACCTTC | CAWSVKGDGYTF | TRBV30 | NA | NA | TRBJ1-2 | 12
TGTGCCAGCAGTTACTCAAGGGATTGGAACAGGTCCACCTACGAGCAGTACTTC | CASSYSRDWNRSTYEQYF | TRBV6-2/TRBV6-3 | few | NA | TRBJ2-7 | 18
TGTGCCACCAGCGGAGGGGTTAGGGGCGGGGAGCTGTTTTTT | CATSGGVRGGELFF | TRBV15 | NA | NA | TRBJ2-2 | 14
TGTGCCAGCAGTTCGACAGGGAAATGGATGAACACTGAAGCTTTCTTT | CASSSTGKWMNTEAFF | TRBV28 | once | TRBD1 | TRBJ1-1 | 16
TGTGCCAGCTCACTGTCCGGGGGTTCTGGAAACACCATATATTTT | CASSLSGGSGNTIYF | TRBV18 | NA | NA | TRBJ1-3 | 15
TGTGCCTGGAGTGAGGACAACCAAGAGACCCAGTACTTC | CAWSEDNQETQYF | TRBV30 | NA | NA | TRBJ2-5 | 13
TGTGCCAGCAGCCTCGGACAGTCGTCGACTGAAGCTTTCTTT | CASSLGQSSTEAFF | TRBV11-3 | NA | NA | TRBJ1-1 | 14
TGTGCCAGCAAGCAGCCGGGTTTATACGAGCAGTACTTC | CASKQPGLYEQYF | TRBV28 | NA | NA | TRBJ2-7 | 13
TGCGCCAGCAGCTTGGAGGTAGCGGGAGGGCCGGGGATCCGTGAGCAGTTCTTC | CASSLEVAGGPGIREQFF | TRBV5-1 | once | TRBD2 | TRBJ2-1 | 18
TGTGCCATCAGTGACAAGAGCGGGGGGAGGGAGCAGTACTTC | CAISDKSGGREQYF | TRBV10-3 | NA | TRBD2 | TRBJ2-7 | 14
TGTGCCAGCGGAACCCGGGACAGGGGGATCAATGAGCAGTTCTTC | CASGTRDRGINEQFF | TRBV6-5 | few | TRBD1 | TRBJ2-1 | 15
TGTGCCAGTAGTTACAGGGGTGGGAATTCACCCCTCCACTTT | CASSYRGGNSPLHF | TRBV19 | once | TRBD1 | TRBJ1-6 | 14
TGTGCCAGCAGTTTATACAGGTCCGCCACTGAAGCTTTCTTT | CASSLYRSATEAFF | TRBV28 | NA | NA | TRBJ1-1 | 14
TGTGCCAGCACCATTCGGGGAGTTAGCAATCAGCCCCAGCATTTT | CASTIRGVSNQPQHF | TRBV28 | NA | NA | TRBJ1-5 | 15
TGTGCCAGCAGCGGAGGAGACAAGGCGGGGATTTACAATGAGCAGTTCTTC | CASSGGDKAGIYNEQFF | TRBV11-2 | NA | NA | TRBJ2-1 | 17
TGCGCCAGCAGCCTTGGGACTTATACCTACAATGAGCAGTTCTTC | CASSLGTYTYNEQFF | TRBV4-3 | NA | NA | TRBJ2-1 | 15
TGTGCCAGCAGTCTTGAGCTAATAGGCGGGGGGAACTCCTACGAGCAGTACTTC | CASSLELIGGGNSYEQYF | TRBV7-2 | few | TRBD2 | TRBJ2-7 | 18
TGTGCCAGCAGTTCACCAGGGGGCTCCTACGAGCAGTACTTC | CASSSPGGSYEQYF | TRBV7-9 | NA | TRBD1 | TRBJ2-7 | 14